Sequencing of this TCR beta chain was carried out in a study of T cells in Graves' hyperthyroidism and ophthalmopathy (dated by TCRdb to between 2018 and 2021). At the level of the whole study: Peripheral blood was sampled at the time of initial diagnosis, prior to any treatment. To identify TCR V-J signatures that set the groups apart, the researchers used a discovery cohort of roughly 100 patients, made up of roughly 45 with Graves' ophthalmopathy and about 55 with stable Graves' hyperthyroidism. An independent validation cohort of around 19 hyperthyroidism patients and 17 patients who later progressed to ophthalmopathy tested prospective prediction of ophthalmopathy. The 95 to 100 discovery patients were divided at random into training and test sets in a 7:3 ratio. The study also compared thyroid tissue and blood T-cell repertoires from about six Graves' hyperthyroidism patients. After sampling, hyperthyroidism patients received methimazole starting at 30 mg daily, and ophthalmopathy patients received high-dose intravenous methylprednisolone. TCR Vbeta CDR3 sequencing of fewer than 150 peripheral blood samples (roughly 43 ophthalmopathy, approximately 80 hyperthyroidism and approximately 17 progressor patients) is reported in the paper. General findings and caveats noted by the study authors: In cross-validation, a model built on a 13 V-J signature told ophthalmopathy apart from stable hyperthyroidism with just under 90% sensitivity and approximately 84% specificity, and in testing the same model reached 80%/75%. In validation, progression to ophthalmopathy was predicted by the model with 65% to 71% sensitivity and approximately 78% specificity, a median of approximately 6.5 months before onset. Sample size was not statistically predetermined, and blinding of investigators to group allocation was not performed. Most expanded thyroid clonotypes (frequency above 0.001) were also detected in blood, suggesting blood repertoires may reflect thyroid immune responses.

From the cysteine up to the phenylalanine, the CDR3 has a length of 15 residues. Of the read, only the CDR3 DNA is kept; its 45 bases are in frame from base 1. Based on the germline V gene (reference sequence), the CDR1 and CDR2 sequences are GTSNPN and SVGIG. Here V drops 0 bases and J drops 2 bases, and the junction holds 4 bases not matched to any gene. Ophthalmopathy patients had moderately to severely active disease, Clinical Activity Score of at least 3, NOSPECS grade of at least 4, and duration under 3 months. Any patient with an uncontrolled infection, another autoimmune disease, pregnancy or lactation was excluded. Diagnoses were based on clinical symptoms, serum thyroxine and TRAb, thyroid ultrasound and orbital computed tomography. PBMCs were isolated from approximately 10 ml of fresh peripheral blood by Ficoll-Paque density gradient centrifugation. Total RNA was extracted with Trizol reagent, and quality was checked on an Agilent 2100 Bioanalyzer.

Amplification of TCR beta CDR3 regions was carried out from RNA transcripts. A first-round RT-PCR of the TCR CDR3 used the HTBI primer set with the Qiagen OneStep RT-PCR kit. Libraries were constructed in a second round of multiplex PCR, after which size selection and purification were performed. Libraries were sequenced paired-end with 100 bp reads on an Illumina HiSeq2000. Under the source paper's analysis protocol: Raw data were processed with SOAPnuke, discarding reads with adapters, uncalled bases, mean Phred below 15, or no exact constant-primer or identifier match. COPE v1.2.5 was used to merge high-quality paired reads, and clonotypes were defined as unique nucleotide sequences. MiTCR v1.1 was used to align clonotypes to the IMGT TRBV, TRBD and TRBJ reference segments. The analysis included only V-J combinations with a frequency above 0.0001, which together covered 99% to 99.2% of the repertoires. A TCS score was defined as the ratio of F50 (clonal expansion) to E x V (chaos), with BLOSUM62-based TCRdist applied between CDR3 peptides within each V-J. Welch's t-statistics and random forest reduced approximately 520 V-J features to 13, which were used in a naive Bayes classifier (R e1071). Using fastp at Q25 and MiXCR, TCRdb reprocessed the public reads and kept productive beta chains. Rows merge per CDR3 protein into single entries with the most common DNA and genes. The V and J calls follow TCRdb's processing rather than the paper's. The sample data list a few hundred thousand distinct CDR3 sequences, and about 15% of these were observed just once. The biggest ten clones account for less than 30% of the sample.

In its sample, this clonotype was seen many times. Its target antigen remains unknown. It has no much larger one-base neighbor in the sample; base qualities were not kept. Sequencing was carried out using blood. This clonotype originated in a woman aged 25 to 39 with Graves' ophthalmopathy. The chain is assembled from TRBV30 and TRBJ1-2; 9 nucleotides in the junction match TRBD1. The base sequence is TGTGCCTGGAGTGTACCGGGACAGGGAAACTATGGCTACACCTTC. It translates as CAWSVPGQGNYGYTF.